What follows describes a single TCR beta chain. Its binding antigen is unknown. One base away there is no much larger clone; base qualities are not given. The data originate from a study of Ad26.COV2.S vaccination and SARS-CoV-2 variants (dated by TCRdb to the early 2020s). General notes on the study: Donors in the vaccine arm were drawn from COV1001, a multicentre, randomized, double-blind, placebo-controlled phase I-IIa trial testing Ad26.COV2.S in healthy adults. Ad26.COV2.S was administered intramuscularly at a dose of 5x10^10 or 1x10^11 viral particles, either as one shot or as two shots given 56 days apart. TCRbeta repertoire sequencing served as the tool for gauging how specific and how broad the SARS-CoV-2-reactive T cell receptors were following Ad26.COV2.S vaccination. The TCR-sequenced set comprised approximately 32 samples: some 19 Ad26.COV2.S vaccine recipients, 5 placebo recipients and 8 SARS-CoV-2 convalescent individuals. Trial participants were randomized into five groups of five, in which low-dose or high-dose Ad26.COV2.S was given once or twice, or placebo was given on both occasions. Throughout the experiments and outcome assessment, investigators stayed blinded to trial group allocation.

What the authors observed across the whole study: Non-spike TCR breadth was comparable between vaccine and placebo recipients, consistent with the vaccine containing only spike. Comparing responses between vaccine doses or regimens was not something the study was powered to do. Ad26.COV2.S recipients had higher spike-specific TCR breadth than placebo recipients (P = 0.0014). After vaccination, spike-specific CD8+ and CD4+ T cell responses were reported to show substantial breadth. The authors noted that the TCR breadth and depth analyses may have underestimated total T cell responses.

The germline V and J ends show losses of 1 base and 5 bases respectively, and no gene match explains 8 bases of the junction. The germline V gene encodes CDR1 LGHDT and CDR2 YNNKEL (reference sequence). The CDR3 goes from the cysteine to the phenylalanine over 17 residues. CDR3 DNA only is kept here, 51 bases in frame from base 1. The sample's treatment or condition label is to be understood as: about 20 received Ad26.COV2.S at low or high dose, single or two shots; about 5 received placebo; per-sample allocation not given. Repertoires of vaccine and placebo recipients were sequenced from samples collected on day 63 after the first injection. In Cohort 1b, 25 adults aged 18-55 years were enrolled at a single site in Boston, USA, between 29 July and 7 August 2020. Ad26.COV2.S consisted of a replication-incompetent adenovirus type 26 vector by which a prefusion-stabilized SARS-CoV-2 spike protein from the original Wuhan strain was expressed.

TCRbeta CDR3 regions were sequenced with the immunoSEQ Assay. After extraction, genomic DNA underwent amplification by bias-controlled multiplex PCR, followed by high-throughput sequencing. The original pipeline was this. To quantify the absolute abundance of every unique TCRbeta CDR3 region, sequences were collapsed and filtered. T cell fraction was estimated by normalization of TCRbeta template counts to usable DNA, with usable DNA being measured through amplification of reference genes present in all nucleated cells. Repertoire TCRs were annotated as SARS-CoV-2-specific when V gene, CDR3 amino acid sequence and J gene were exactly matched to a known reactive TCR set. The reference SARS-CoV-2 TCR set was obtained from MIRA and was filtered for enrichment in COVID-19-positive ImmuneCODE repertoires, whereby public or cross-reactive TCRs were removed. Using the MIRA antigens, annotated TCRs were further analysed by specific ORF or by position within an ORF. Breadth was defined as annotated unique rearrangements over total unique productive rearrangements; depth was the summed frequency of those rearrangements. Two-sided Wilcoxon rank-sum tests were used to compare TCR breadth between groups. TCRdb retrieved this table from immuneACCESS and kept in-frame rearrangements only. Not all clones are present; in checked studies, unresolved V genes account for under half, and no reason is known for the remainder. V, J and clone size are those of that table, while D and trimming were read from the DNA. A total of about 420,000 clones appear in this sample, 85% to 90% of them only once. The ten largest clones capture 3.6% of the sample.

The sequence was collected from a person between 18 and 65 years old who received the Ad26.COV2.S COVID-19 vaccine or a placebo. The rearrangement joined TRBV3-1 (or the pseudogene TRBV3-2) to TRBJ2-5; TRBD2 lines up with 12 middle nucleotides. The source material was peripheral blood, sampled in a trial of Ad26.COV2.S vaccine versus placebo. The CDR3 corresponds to CASSQGPGLAGRETQYF. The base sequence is TGTGCCAGCAGCCAAGGCCCTGGACTAGCGGGGAGGGAGACCCAGTACTTC.